The 13 T cell receptor beta chains below all came from one sample that was sequenced in a study of regulatory T cells in long-lasting Graves disease (dated by TCRdb to about 2021). In the paper's terms, the time point label means: newly diagnosed GD, antithyroid drugs for less than 3 months. For both TCR sequencing and RNA sequencing, RNA was extracted from PBMCs in TRIzol. The receptor library was made with multiplex PCR. TCRdb lists the instrument as Illumina HiSeq 4000. To build TCR beta libraries, CDR3 regions were amplified by Arm-PCR using iRepertoire HTBI primers. The raw public data were reprocessed by TCRdb itself: fastp quality trimming at Q25, MiXCR clonotype calling, in-frame beta chains only. For every CDR3 protein sequence, its rows merge into one entry that carries the most common genes and DNA. A total of around 360,000 distinct CDR3 sequences appear in this sample, around 15% of them only once. Over 20% of the sample goes to the ten largest clones.

A further study also used this sample, focusing on T cells in Graves' hyperthyroidism and ophthalmopathy.

The specimen was peripheral blood mononuclear cells (PBMCs), collected at new diagnosis, from a patient treated with antithyroid drugs. These receptors originate from a woman aged 18-29 years with Graves disease. Donor details come from another sample of the same person, matched by shared clones.

This clonotype was observed at least ten times. The chain combines TRBV11-3 with TRBJ2-6; D gene ambiguous. CDR3 length: 14 amino acids. Trimming cost V 0 bases and J 3 bases, with 3 bases left between them. The germline gives CDR1 SGHNT, CDR2 YENEEA. The CDR3 loop is CASSLDNGANVLTF. The DNA of the CDR3 is TGTGCCAGCAGCTTAGATAATGGGGCCAACGTCCTGACTTTC.

Worth noting for this clonotype: It is likely a read error: a sequence one base away is far more abundant. V gene TRBV2 combines with J gene TRBJ2-5; maybe TRBD1 (6 bases). The CDR3 runs to 15 residues. The V gene lost 2 bases and the J gene lost 11 bases, with 21 bases spanning the gap. CDR1 is SNHLY, CDR2 FYNNEI, per germline. The CDR3 spells CASSEREQGNNEQYF. The DNA of the CDR3 is TGTGCCAGCAGTGAAAGGGAACAGGGAAACAATGAGCAGTACTTC.

Ten or more counts support this clonotype. The chain combines TRBV7-8 with TRBJ1-5, with D perhaps TRBD1 (5 bases). CDR3 length: 16 amino acids. The V end lost 1 base, the J end lost 3 bases, and 13 bases lay between the germline ends. Germline V lookup: CDR1 SGHVS, CDR2 FQNEAQ. Here the CDR3 DNA reads TGTGCCAGCAGCTTAGTACGGTGGGGGTTCAATCAGCCCCAGCATTTT. It specifies CASSLVRWGFNQPQHF.

This clonotype has ten or more counts. The CDR3 DNA is TGTGCCAGCAGTGACAGGGGAGCCAAAAACATTCAGTACTTC. Translation gives CASSDRGAKNIQYF. This chain uses TRBV6-2 or TRBV6-3 with TRBJ2-4, with 8 bases that match TRBD1. Trimming at V came to 5 bases and at J to 0 bases, leaving 0 bases not matched to a gene. Germline-derived CDR1 and CDR2 are MNHEY and SVGEGT. CDR3 length: 14 residues.

This clonotype was detected ten times or more. The chain joins TRBV4-1 to TRBJ2-7; D is possibly TRBD2 (5 bases). The CDR3 is made up of 13 amino acids. Germline CDR1 MGHRA, CDR2 YSYEKL. V dropped 0 bases and J dropped 5 bases, with 8 bases sitting between them. CDR3 in DNA: TGCGCCAGCAGCCAAGAAGCGGACGACGAGCAGTACTTC. Amino acids: CASSQEADDEQYF.

This clonotype was detected many times. The chain combines TRBV11-2 with TRBJ2-7, with D possibly matching TRBD2 (6 bases). Germline V gives CDR1 SGHAT, CDR2 FQNNGV. The CDR3 covers 13 residues. The V end lost 1 base, the J end lost 6 bases, and 10 bases lay between the germline ends. CDR3 nucleotides: TGTGCCAGCAGCTTAGGGCGGGGTGGCGAGCAGTACTTC. Its protein product is CASSLGRGGEQYF.

This clonotype has just a few counts. This CDR3 is CASREGAIHSGANVLTF. Here the CDR3 DNA reads TGTGCCAGCAGGGAGGGGGCAATCCACTCTGGGGCCAACGTCCTGACTTTC. The chain links TRBV5-6 to TRBJ2-6; a possible D gene is TRBD1 (7 bases). With 5 bases removed from V and 0 bases from J, the gap between germline ends came to 15 bases. Germline values: CDR1 SGHDT, CDR2 YYEEEE. The CDR3 covers 17 residues.

This clonotype was seen repeatedly, ten times or more. The V gene is TRBV6-2 or TRBV6-3, the J gene TRBJ2-5; D may be TRBD2 (7 bases). V was pared by 2 bases and J by 5 bases, with 15 bases between. The CDR3 spans 15 residues. CDR1 is MNHEY and CDR2 is SVGEGT in the germline V gene. The CDR3 DNA reads as TGTGCCAGCAGTTACGGGGGCGGGAGATGGGAGACCCAGTACTTC. This gives the protein CASSYGGGRWETQYF.

This clonotype was recorded many times. The gene calls are TRBV29-1 and TRBJ2-3; 8 bases agree with TRBD2. V was pared by 5 bases and J by 0 bases, with 4 bases of the junction left unmatched. The CDR3 has 14 residues. CDR1 and CDR2 from the germline V gene are SQVTM and ANQGSEA. CDR3 sequence: CSVWLAGSTDTQYF. In nucleotides, the CDR3 is TGCAGCGTTTGGCTAGCGGGTAGCACAGATACGCAGTATTTT.

This clonotype was recorded many times. DNA for the CDR3: TGCAGTGCTAGATTTGGGCTAGACAGGGATACGCAGTATTTT. It codes for CSARFGLDRDTQYF. The chain joins TRBV20-1 to TRBJ2-3; possibly TRBD1 for D (6 bases). This CDR3 is 14 amino acids long. V was pared by 2 bases and J by 6 bases, with 15 bases between. Germline V gives CDR1 DFQATT, CDR2 SNEGSKA (reference sequence).

This clonotype was observed many times. The rearrangement uses TRBV27 and TRBJ2-1; 7 nucleotides align to TRBD1. This CDR3 spans 16 amino acids. Unmatched junction bases numbered 10, after V lost 4 bases and J lost 4 bases. Germline values: CDR1 MNHEY, CDR2 SMNVEV (reference sequence). CDR3 amino acids: CASSSTGTVLYNEQFF. CDR3 in DNA: TGTGCCAGCAGTTCCACCGGGACAGTCCTTTACAATGAGCAGTTCTTC.

This clonotype was seen only a few times. This may arise from a read error, as a much more abundant clone is one base away. This rearrangement joins TRBV3-1 to TRBJ2-1; D is perhaps TRBD2 (6 bases). Gene TRBJ2-5 matches the end of the DNA better, so the J call may be wrong. The CDR3 runs to 16 residues. In germline, CDR1 is LGHDT, CDR2 YNNKEL (reference sequence). The CDR3 loop is CASSQSGRGTGETQYF. As DNA, the CDR3 is TGTGCCAGCAGCCAATCAGGACGGGGGACCGGTGAGACCCAGTACTTC.

As for this clonotype: A much larger clone sits a single nucleotide away, making a read error possible. Because the CDR3's place on the DNA is in doubt, the DNA is left out and the CDR3 is given as listed by TCRdb. This chain links TRBV6-1 with TRBJ2-1; the listed D gene, TRBD1, was not tested against the DNA. Both ends counted, the CDR3 spans 14 residues. Germline CDR1 MNHNS, CDR2 SASEGT. The CDR3 spells CASRVGGGINEQSF.